The clone carrying this T cell receptor beta chain was counted once. Sequencing was performed with immunoSEQ multiplex PCR; in TCRdb, only in-frame clones are kept and a portion is missing. The sample lists around 250,000 clones, approximately 90% occurring once. This record comes from a study of blood T cell repertoires in COVID-19. Germline V gene sequence: CDR1 MDHEN, CDR2 SYDVKM. The CDR3 spans 13 residues. V lost 4 bases and J 2 bases, leaving 8 bases between the germline ends. Participants came from fewer than 25 US areas, aged about 18 to 95 years. This sequence originates from a man between 50 and 59 years old who had been exposed to COVID-19. The sequenced sample was PBMCs or T cells enriched from blood (not recorded which). This sequence joins TRBV28 and TRBJ1-2, with D unresolved. CDR3 protein: CASSSSGNYGYTF. CDR3 sequence (DNA): TGTGCCAGCAGTTCGTCGGGAAACTATGGCTACACCTTC.